This T cell receptor (beta chain) was documented in a study of Ad26.COV2.S vaccination and SARS-CoV-2 variants. Study results and caveats: Spike-specific TCR breadth was greater in vaccine than placebo recipients.

Treatment described: around 19 received Ad26.COV2.S at low or high dose, single or two shots; about 5 received placebo; per-sample allocation not given. On day 63 after the first injection, vaccine and placebo recipients gave samples. CDR3 length equals 14 residues. The trim removed 1 base at V and 5 bases at J, leaving 5 bases unmatched. Per the germline V gene, CDR1 is SGHNT and CDR2 is YYREEE (reference sequence). In its sample, this clone was seen once. Its antigen remains unknown. Here immunoSEQ multiplex PCR was the method, and the copy in TCRdb shows in-frame clones only, minus some. The data contain about 470,000 clones, around 91% of them singletons.

The sample here was peripheral blood, taken in a trial of Ad26.COV2.S vaccine versus placebo. This TCR was recovered from a person aged 18 to 65 who received the Ad26.COV2.S COVID-19 vaccine or a placebo. The chain joins TRBV5-4 to TRBJ1-1, with 7 bases identical to TRBD1. The CDR3 coding sequence is TGTGCCAGCAGCTTGAAGGGGGCAGGGACTGAAGCTTTCTTT. This encodes CASSLKGAGTEAFF.